This T cell receptor (beta chain) was sequenced during a study of blood T cell repertoires in COVID-19. Looking at the study overall: The analysed material was cDNA or gDNA that came from T cells, B-cell-depleted T cells, or PBMCs.

Source study methods: Amplification with reference gene primers provided the estimates of nucleated cell counts. The assay was immunoSEQ multiplex PCR, and TCRdb's table has in-frame clones only and misses some. V and J calls plus clone size are reproduced from that table; the DNA served to infer D and trimming. Of about 310,000 clones in the sample, under 90% were seen once. V gave up 5 bases and J gave up 6 bases; unmatched junction bases: 12. The CDR3 sequence is 15 residues long. From germline, CDR1 is SGHRS and CDR2 YFSETQ. Sample: PBMCs or T cells enriched from blood (not recorded which). The V and J genes are TRBV5-1 and TRBJ1-2; 8 bases line up with TRBD1. This clonotype originated in a woman aged 30 to 39 who had recovered from COVID-19. The CDR3 sequence: CASSSGGGNFHGYTF. Written as DNA, the CDR3 is TGCGCCAGCAGTTCAGGGGGCGGCAATTTCCATGGCTACACCTTC.